Listed below are T cell receptor beta chains from one sample, sequenced in a study of blood T cell repertoires in COVID-19. The method was immunoSEQ multiplex PCR; TCRdb's version includes in-frame clones alone and lacks a portion of them. The repertoire consists of about 240,000 clones, with roughly nine tenths occurring once and the leading ten covering around 6.5%. Input material: peripheral blood. The source of these receptors is a man aged 55 to 70 with acute or convalescent COVID-19. CDR3s include the opening cysteine and the closing phenylalanine or tryptophan. Each record gives: D gene, clone size, J gene, V gene, CDR3 DNA, CDR3 protein. D genes are given only for firm matches. Size is stated for part of the rows, as once, few or many counts, or as a class when the clone is expanded.

D: TRBD1
size: NA
J: TRBJ2-1
V: TRBV11-2
DNA: TGTGCCAGCAGCCTCCGATCCTCCGGGGACAGGGCGGGTGAGCAGTTCTTC
CDR3: CASSLRSSGDRAGEQFF

D: NA
size: NA
J: TRBJ1-2
V: TRBV28
DNA: TGTGCCGGGGGGGTAAAAGGCTATGGCTACACCTTC
CDR3: CAGGVKGYGYTF

D: NA
size: NA
J: TRBJ1-1
V: TRBV19
DNA: TGTGCCAGTAGTACTACAGCGAACACTGAAGCTTTCTTT
CDR3: CASSTTANTEAFF

D: NA
size: NA
J: TRBJ2-2
V: TRBV30
DNA: TGTGCCTGGCCCTCTAGGCATACCGGGGAGCTGTTTTTT
CDR3: CAWPSRHTGELFF

D: TRBD1
size: NA
J: TRBJ2-7
V: TRBV5-8
DNA: TGTGCCAGCCCAACTAGTCCCCTGGAATTGACAGGGCCCTACGAGCAGTACTTC
CDR3: CASPTSPLELTGPYEQYF

D: TRBD1
size: NA
J: TRBJ1-5
V: TRBV6-2/TRBV6-3
DNA: TGTGCCAGCAGTTACCCACACAGGGGACGAGGTCAGCCCCAGCATTTT
CDR3: CASSYPHRGRGQPQHF

D: NA
size: NA
J: TRBJ2-7
V: TRBV7-2
DNA: TGTGCCAGCAGCTTAGCAGGTGGGCCGAACTACGAGCAGTACTTC
CDR3: CASSLAGGPNYEQYF

D: TRBD2
size: NA
J: TRBJ2-1
V: TRBV7-9
DNA: TGTGCCAGCAGCCCCAGGCTAGCGGCCCCTAATGAGCAGTTCTTC
CDR3: CASSPRLAAPNEQFF

D: TRBD1
size: NA
J: TRBJ1-2
V: TRBV7-9
DNA: TGTGCCAGCAGCGTAACCGGGACAGATGGCTACACCTTC
CDR3: CASSVTGTDGYTF

D: TRBD2
size: NA
J: TRBJ2-7
V: TRBV3-1/TRBV3-2
DNA: TGTGCCAGCAGCCGTTCTAGCGGGTTCGATAGCTCCTACGAGCAGTACTTC
CDR3: CASSRSSGFDSSYEQYF

D: TRBD1
size: NA
J: TRBJ2-5
V: TRBV5-1
DNA: TGCGCCAGCAGCCTACAGGGGGCGCAAGAGACCCAGTACTTC
CDR3: CASSLQGAQETQYF

D: TRBD1
size: NA
J: TRBJ2-7
V: TRBV6-1
DNA: TGTGCCAGCAGTGAAGTTCGGGGGACAGGGGGCTACGAGCAGTACTTC
CDR3: CASSEVRGTGGYEQYF

D: TRBD1
size: NA
J: TRBJ2-3
V: TRBV25-1
DNA: TGTGCCAGCAGTGAATTGGGCGACAGGGACACAGATACGCAGTATTTT
CDR3: CASSELGDRDTDTQYF

D: TRBD1
size: NA
J: TRBJ2-3
V: TRBV4-3
DNA: TGCGCCAGCAGCCTAGGGCCGGGACAGGCGAGAGTTACAGATACGCAGTATTTT
CDR3: CASSLGPGQARVTDTQYF

D: NA
size: once
J: TRBJ2-2
V: TRBV18
DNA: TGTGCCAGCTCACCTAAGAGGAACACCGGGGAGCTGTTTTTT
CDR3: CASSPKRNTGELFF

D: NA
size: NA
J: TRBJ1-1
V: TRBV30
DNA: TGTGCCTGGAGTCTGATTTCCAGGGGCGGGGGTGAAGCTTTCTTT
CDR3: CAWSLISRGGGEAFF

D: NA
size: NA
J: TRBJ2-5
V: TRBV7-2
DNA: TGTGCCAGCAGCTGGGGAGGAAACGGAGAGACCCAGTACTTC
CDR3: CASSWGGNGETQYF

D: NA
size: few
J: TRBJ2-7
V: TRBV11-3
DNA: TGTGCCAGCAGCCGGGACACCGATGGGGAGCAGTACTTC
CDR3: CASSRDTDGEQYF

D: NA
size: once
J: TRBJ2-3
V: TRBV19
DNA: TGTGCCAGTAGTATAGGGGGCAAGGCAGATACGCAGTATTTT
CDR3: CASSIGGKADTQYF

D: TRBD2
size: NA
J: TRBJ2-7
V: TRBV6-1
DNA: TGTGCCAGCAGTGTCCGACTAGCGGACGCCTCTCCCCGGACCTACGAGCAGTACTTC
CDR3: CASSVRLADASPRTYEQYF

D: TRBD2
size: NA
J: TRBJ2-7
V: TRBV6-2/TRBV6-3
DNA: TGTGCCAGCAGCTTGGGACTAGCGGGAGGACTCTACGAGCAGTACTTC
CDR3: CASSLGLAGGLYEQYF

D: TRBD2
size: NA
J: TRBJ2-5
V: TRBV29-1
DNA: TGCAGCGTAACGACTAGCGGGAGGATGGAGACCCAGTACTTC
CDR3: CSVTTSGRMETQYF

D: TRBD2
size: NA
J: TRBJ2-3
V: TRBV6-5
DNA: TGTGCCAGCACCATGGGGGGGAGAGGAGCAGATACGCAGTATTTT
CDR3: CASTMGGRGADTQYF

D: NA
size: NA
J: TRBJ2-7
V: TRBV28
DNA: TGTGCCAGCAGTACCGCCCCAGGTGGCCCCAGCTCCTACGAGCAGTACTTC
CDR3: CASSTAPGGPSSYEQYF

D: NA
size: NA
J: TRBJ2-7
V: TRBV27
DNA: TGTGCCAGCAGTTTAAGGCAGGGTGTCGACGAGCAGTACTTC
CDR3: CASSLRQGVDEQYF

D: NA
size: NA
J: TRBJ1-2
V: TRBV24-1
DNA: TGTGCCACCAGTGATGGAGGGAATGGCTACACCTTC
CDR3: CATSDGGNGYTF

D: TRBD2
size: once
J: TRBJ2-7
V: TRBV6-2/TRBV6-3
DNA: TGTGCCAGCAGTTACTACCCCTCCCTAGCGGGAGGGAGCTACGAGCAGTACTTC
CDR3: CASSYYPSLAGGSYEQYF

D: NA
size: NA
J: TRBJ2-1
V: TRBV19
DNA: TGTGCCAGTAGTCTCGGACAGAGGTTATACAATGAGCAGTTCTTC
CDR3: CASSLGQRLYNEQFF

D: TRBD1
size: NA
J: TRBJ2-3
V: TRBV27
DNA: TGTGCCAGCGCAGGGCAGGGGGTAGATACGCAGTATTTT
CDR3: CASAGQGVDTQYF

D: NA
size: few
J: TRBJ2-1
V: TRBV12-5
DNA: TGTGCTAGTGGTTTGGCTCCCAGCGGAAACAACAATGAGCAGTTCTTC
CDR3: CASGLAPSGNNNEQFF

D: NA
size: NA
J: TRBJ2-7
V: TRBV6-5
DNA: TGTGCCAGCAGTTACTCGGACACCTACGAGCAGTACTTC
CDR3: CASSYSDTYEQYF